This T cell receptor beta chain appears in the sequencing data of a study of T cell responses to AZD1222 COVID-19 vaccine. The table came from immunoSEQ multiplex PCR; TCRdb's copy has only in-frame clones and leaves some out. The sample shows approximately 160,000 clones, about 91% of them seen only once. The sample in question was peripheral blood, obtained on day 0 of MenACWY control vaccination. The source is an adult in good health.

CDR3 sequence: CASEPTRSGANVLTF. CDR3 bases: TGTGCCAGCGAACCTACCAGGAGCGGGGCCAACGTCCTGACTTTC. The chain links TRBV18 to TRBJ2-6; D is uncertain. V was shortened by 8 bases and J by 4 bases, with 15 bases between the two germline ends. CDR1 is KGHSH, CDR2 LQKENI, per germline. The CDR3 totals 15 residues.